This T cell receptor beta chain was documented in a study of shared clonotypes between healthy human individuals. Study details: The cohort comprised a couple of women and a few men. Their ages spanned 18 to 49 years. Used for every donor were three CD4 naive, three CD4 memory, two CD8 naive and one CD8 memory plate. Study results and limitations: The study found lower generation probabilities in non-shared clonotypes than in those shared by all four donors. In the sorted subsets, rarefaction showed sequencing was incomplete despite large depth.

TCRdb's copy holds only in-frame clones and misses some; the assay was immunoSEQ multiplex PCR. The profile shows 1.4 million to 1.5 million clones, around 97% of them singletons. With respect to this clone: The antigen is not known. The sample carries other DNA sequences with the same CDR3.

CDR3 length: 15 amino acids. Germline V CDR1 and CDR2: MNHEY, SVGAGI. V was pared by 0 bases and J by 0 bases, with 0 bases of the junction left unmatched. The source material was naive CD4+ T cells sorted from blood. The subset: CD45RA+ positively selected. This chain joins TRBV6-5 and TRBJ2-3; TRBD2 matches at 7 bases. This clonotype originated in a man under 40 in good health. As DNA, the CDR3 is TGTGCCAGCAGTTACTCGGGAGGGAGCACAGATACGCAGTATTTT. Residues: CASSYSGGSTDTQYF.